Presented here are 20 T cell receptor beta chains from one specimen sequenced in a study of blood T cell repertoires in COVID-19. The table came from immunoSEQ multiplex PCR; TCRdb's copy has only in-frame clones and leaves some out. The sample has around 160,000 clones, 78% seen once. The specimen sequenced was peripheral blood. Receptor source: a woman of 80 years or more with acute or convalescent COVID-19.

V gene TRBV2 combines with J gene TRBJ1-1, with 10 nucleotides matching TRBD1. The germline V gene encodes CDR1 SNHLY and CDR2 FYNNEI. Trimming took 6 bases from V and 7 from J; bases not matched to a gene: 5. The CDR3 totals 13 residues. The CDR3 protein is CASSRQGAIEAFF. CDR3 sequence (DNA): TGTGCCAGCAGCCGACAGGGGGCAATTGAAGCTTTCTTT.

V and J are TRBV28 and TRBJ1-6; 7 bases line up with TRBD1. Germline lookup yields CDR1 MDHEN and CDR2 SYDVKM. CDR3 length: 15 amino acids. V gave up 5 bases and J gave up 7 bases; unmatched junction bases: 8. The CDR3 spells CASSPRTGFNSPLHF. The CDR3 DNA follows: TGTGCCAGCAGTCCTAGGACAGGCTTCAATTCACCCCTCCACTTT.

The CDR3 DNA follows: TGTGCCAGCAGCTCTATGGGGGGGGGCTCTGATACGCAGTATTTT. Amino acid sequence: CASSSMGGGSDTQYF. J is TRBJ2-3 and V is TRBV7-2, with D possibly being TRBD2 (7 bases). The CDR3 is 15 amino acids. The germline CDR1 and CDR2 sequences are SGHTA and FQGNSA. Trimming removed 4 bases from V and 6 bases from J, with 17 bases in between.

This clone was observed a handful of times. The CDR3 DNA reads TGTGCCAGCAGTTTCCAGGGGTACAATGAGCAGTTCTTC. Protein sequence: CASSFQGYNEQFF. The chain links TRBV7-8 to TRBJ2-1; D perhaps matches TRBD1 (6 bases). V dropped 6 bases and J dropped 4 bases, with 10 bases sitting between them. There are 13 residues in the CDR3. Germline assignment: CDR1 SGHVS and CDR2 FQNEAQ.

The V gene is TRBV6-1, the J gene TRBJ2-7, with TRBD2 matching 10 bases. The germline V gene encodes CDR1 MNHNS and CDR2 SASEGT. This CDR3 region has 15 residues. V trimming: 2 bases; J trimming: 4 bases; junction bases outside the gene matches: 5. CDR3 amino acids: CASSELPSGSYEQYF. The DNA for the CDR3 is TGTGCCAGCAGTGAATTGCCTAGCGGGAGTTACGAGCAGTACTTC.

The sample holds one count of this clone. This sequence joins TRBV6-1 and TRBJ1-5, with D tentatively TRBD1 (5 bases). Trimming took 1 base from V and 0 from J, leaving 13 bases between them. Per germline, CDR1 MNHNS and CDR2 SASEGT. This CDR3 contains 17 residues. CDR3 in DNA: TGTGCCAGCAGTGAAGTAAAAGGGGAAAATAGCAATCAGCCCCAGCATTTT. It codes for CASSEVKGENSNQPQHF.

This clone turned up a few times. This sequence joins TRBV19 and TRBJ2-1; D not resolved. The V end lost 4 bases, the J end lost 8 bases, and 27 bases lay between the germline ends. This CDR3 contains 18 residues. Germline CDR1 reads LNHDA; CDR2 reads SQIVND (reference sequence). CDR3 protein: CASSRDHPIRPAEDEQFF. DNA for the CDR3: TGTGCCAGTAGTAGAGACCACCCCATCCGGCCGGCTGAGGATGAGCAGTTCTTC.

The V and J genes are TRBV28 and TRBJ1-2, with 9 bases fitting TRBD1. The length of the CDR3 is 14 residues. Trimming took 5 bases from V and 5 from J; bases not matched to a gene: 6. Per the germline V gene, CDR1 is MDHEN and CDR2 is SYDVKM. The CDR3 reads CASSRWGQGYGYTF. The CDR3 DNA sequence: TGTGCCAGCAGTCGATGGGGACAGGGTTATGGCTACACCTTC.

The J gene is TRBJ1-2, the V gene TRBV3-1 (or the pseudogene TRBV3-2); D unresolved. CDR3 length: 14 residues. From germline, CDR1 is LGHDT and CDR2 YNNKEL (reference sequence). Trimming pared 1 base from V and 4 bases from J, leaving 10 bases between. This CDR3 reads CASSQGGVGYGYTF. CDR3 DNA sequence: TGTGCCAGCAGCCAAGGCGGGGTAGGCTATGGCTACACCTTC.

CDR3 sequence reads: CASSLMSGTSNQPQHF. DNA of the CDR3: TGTGCCAGCAGCTTAATGTCGGGAACTAGCAATCAGCCCCAGCATTTT. V is TRBV7-9 and J is TRBJ1-5; D uncertain. The CDR3 covers 16 residues. Germline assignment: CDR1 SEHNR and CDR2 FQNEAQ (reference sequence). Between the trimmed V and J ends, which lost 2 bases and 0 bases, there was a span of 11 bases.

The V and J genes are TRBV5-1 and TRBJ2-1; 8 positions agree with TRBD1. The CDR3 contains 16 residues. Germline assignment: CDR1 SGHRS and CDR2 YFSETQ. The J segment lost 0 bases and the V segment lost 4 bases, leaving 6 bases of the junction unmatched. CDR3 bases: TGCGCCAGCAGCCCACGACAGGGGAACTCCTACAATGAGCAGTTCTTC. Its protein product is CASSPRQGNSYNEQFF.

The chain uses TRBV19 and TRBJ2-7; 7 bases align to TRBD1. Germline lookup yields CDR1 LNHDA and CDR2 SQIVND (reference sequence). The CDR3 runs 13 residues. V lost 4 bases, J lost 5 bases, and 5 bases stayed unmatched. Here the CDR3 DNA reads TGTGCCAGTAGTAGATACAGGGGCAACGAGCAGTACTTC. This sequence encodes CASSRYRGNEQYF.

The genes are TRBV7-9 and TRBJ1-3; 7 bases map to TRBD1. V was pared by 5 bases and J by 10 bases, with 14 bases of the junction left unmatched. Germline CDR1 reads SEHNR; CDR2 reads FQNEAQ (reference sequence). This CDR3 is 15 amino acids long. The CDR3 region has the DNA TGTGCCAGCAGCCCACAGGGGAACCAGGAAACAACCATATATTTT. Protein product: CASSPQGNQETTIYF.

This rearrangement joins TRBV9 to TRBJ1-2; D gene uncertain. The V end lost 0 bases, the J end lost 1 base, and 7 bases lay between the germline ends. Germline CDR1 reads SGDLS; CDR2 reads YYNGEE. The CDR3 extends over 14 amino acids. The DNA for the CDR3 is TGTGCCAGCAGCGTAGGTCAACTTAACTATGGCTACACCTTC. This gives the protein CASSVGQLNYGYTF.

In its sample, this clone was seen once. J is TRBJ2-3 and V is TRBV6-5, with D maybe TRBD2 (6 bases). CDR1 is MNHEY, CDR2 SVGAGI, per germline. V lost 2 bases, J lost 3 bases, and 9 bases lay in between. The CDR3 is made up of 14 amino acids. CDR3: CASSYRGRTDTQYF. The DNA for the CDR3 is TGTGCCAGCAGTTACAGAGGGAGGACAGATACGCAGTATTTT.

This chain connects TRBV18 to TRBJ2-7; tentative D call: TRBD1 (6 bases). This CDR3 comprises 15 residues. Germline CDR1 and CDR2: KGHSH and LQKENI. The V end was cut by 2 bases, the J end by 3 bases, with 14 bases between. CDR3 in DNA: TGTGCCAGCTCACCATCATCGGACAGTGGCTACGAGCAGTACTTC. Translated, it gives CASSPSSDSGYEQYF. Based on the CDR3 plus reference TRBV18 and TRBJ2-7, the full variable domain is NAGVMQNPRHLVRRRGQEARLRCSPMKGHSHVYWYRQLPEEGLKFMVYLQKENIIDESGMPKERFSAEFPKEGPSILRIQQVVRGDSAAYFCASSPSSDSGYEQYFGPGTRLTVT.

The chain joins TRBV30 to TRBJ1-1, with unresolved D. The CDR3 has 13 amino acids. The germline V and J ends were trimmed by 8 bases and 1 base, with 14 bases remaining between them. The V gene's germline CDR1 is GTSNPN and CDR2 SVGIG (reference sequence). CDR3: CARRLTGNTEAFF. The CDR3 DNA is TGTGCCAGACGGTTAACGGGGAACACTGAAGCTTTCTTT.

V usage is TRBV27 and J usage is TRBJ2-2; 7 nucleotides match TRBD2. Germline trimming cut 5 bases from V and 4 bases from J; bases unmatched to any gene: 19. Germline V gene sequence: CDR1 MNHEY, CDR2 SMNVEV (reference sequence). The length of the CDR3 is 19 residues. The CDR3: CASSPTPPGTISGTGELFF. The CDR3 nucleotides are TGTGCCAGCAGTCCAACTCCTCCCGGGACTATTTCGGGCACCGGGGAGCTGTTTTTT.

This clone is a singleton in its sample. This chain links TRBV2 with TRBJ2-1, with 9 bases fitting TRBD1. The V and J ends lost 7 bases and 9 bases, in that order; junction bases with no gene match: 10. Germline V lookup: CDR1 SNHLY, CDR2 FYNNEI. The CDR3 is made up of 14 amino acids. The CDR3 sequence is CASTTGGGRSEQFF. The CDR3 region has the DNA TGTGCCAGCACCACAGGGGGCGGTAGGAGTGAGCAGTTCTTC.

The chain joins TRBV6-6 to TRBJ1-3; possibly TRBD1 for D (5 bases). This CDR3 region has 16 residues. V was trimmed by 8 bases and J by 0 bases, leaving 17 bases between them. Germline lookup yields CDR1 MNHNY and CDR2 SVGAGI (reference sequence). For the CDR3, the DNA is TGTGCCAGCCTCTACGGAGGGGCACGCTCTGGAAACACCATATATTTT. Residues: CASLYGGARSGNTIYF.